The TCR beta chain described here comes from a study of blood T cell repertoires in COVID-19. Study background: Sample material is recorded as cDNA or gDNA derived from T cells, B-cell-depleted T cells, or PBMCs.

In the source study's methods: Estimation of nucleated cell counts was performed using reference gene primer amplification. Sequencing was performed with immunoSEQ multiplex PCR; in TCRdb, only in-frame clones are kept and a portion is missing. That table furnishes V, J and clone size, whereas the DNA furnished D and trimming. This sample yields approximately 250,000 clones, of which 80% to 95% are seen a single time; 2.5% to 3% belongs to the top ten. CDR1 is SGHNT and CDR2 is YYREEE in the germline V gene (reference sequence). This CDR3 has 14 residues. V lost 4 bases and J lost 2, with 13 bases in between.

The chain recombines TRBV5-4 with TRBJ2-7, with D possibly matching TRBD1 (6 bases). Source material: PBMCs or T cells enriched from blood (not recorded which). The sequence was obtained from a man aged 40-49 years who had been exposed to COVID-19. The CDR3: CASSEPGQTYEQYF. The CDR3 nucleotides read TGTGCCAGCAGCGAACCGGGACAAACCTACGAGCAGTACTTC.